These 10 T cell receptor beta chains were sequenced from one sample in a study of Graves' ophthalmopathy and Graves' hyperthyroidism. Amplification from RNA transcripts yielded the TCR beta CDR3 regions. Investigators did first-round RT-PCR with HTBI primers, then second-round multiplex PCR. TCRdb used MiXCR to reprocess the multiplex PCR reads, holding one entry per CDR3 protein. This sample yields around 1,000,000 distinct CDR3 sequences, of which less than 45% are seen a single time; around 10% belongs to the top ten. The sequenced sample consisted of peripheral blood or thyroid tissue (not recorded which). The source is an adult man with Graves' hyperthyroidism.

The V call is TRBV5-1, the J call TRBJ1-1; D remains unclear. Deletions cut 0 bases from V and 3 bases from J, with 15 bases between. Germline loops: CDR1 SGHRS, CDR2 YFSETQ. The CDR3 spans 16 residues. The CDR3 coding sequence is TGCGCCAGCAGCTTGGCCGGCTTCCCGGGAGACACTGAAGCTTTCTTT. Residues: CASSLAGFPGDTEAFF.

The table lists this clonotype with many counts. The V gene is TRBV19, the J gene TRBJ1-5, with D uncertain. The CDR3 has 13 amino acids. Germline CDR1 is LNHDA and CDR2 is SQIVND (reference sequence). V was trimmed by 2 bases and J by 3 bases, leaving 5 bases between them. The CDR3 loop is CASSIQYNQPQHF. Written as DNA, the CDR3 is TGTGCCAGTAGTATACAGTACAATCAGCCCCAGCATTTT.

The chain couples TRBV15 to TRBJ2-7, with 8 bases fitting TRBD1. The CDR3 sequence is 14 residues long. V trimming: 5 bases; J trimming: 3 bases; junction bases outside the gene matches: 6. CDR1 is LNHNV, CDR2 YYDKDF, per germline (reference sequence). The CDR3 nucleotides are TGTGCCACCAGCGGGACGGACAGGGACTACGAGCAGTACTTC. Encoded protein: CATSGTDRDYEQYF. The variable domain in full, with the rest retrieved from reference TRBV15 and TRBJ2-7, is DAMVIQNPRYQVTQFGKPVTLSCSQTLNHNVMYWYQQKSSQAPKLLFHYYDKDFNNEADTPDNFQSRRPNTSFCFLDIRSPGLGDTAMYLCATSGTDRDYEQYFGPGTRLTVT.

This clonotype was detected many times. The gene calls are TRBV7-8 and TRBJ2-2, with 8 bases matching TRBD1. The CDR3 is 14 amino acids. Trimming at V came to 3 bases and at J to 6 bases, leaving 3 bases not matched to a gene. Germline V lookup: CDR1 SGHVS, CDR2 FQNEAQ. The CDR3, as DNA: TGTGCCAGCAGCTTGGACAGGGTGGCCGGGGAGCTGTTTTTT. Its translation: CASSLDRVAGELFF.

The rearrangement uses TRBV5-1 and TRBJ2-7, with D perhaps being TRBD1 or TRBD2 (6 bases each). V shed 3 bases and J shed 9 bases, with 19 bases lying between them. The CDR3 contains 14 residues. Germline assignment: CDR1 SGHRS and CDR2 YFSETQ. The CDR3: CASSSLRGSEGQYF. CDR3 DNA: TGCGCCAGCAGCTCACTCAGGGGTTCGGAGGGGCAGTACTTC.

The DNA for the CDR3 is TGCAGTGCTAGGGCCCAGGAAAATCAGCCCCAGCATTTT. This gives the protein CSARAQENQPQHF. This chain uses TRBV20-1 with TRBJ1-5; D unclear. The CDR3 extends over 13 amino acids. With 3 bases removed from V and 4 bases from J, the gap between germline ends came to 10 bases. The germline V gene has CDR1 DFQATT and CDR2 SNEGSKA (reference sequence).

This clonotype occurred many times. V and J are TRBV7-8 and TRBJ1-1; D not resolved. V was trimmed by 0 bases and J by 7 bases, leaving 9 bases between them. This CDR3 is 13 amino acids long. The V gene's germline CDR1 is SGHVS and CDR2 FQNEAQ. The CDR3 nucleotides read TGTGCCAGCAGCTTAGCCCGCCGGGATGAAGCTTTCTTT. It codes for CASSLARRDEAFF.

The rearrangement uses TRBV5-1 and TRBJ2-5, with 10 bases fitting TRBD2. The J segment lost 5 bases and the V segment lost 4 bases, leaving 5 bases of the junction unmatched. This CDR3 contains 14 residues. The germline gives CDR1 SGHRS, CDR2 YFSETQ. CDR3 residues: CASSTGTSEETQYF. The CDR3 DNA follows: TGCGCCAGCAGCACCGGGACTAGCGAGGAGACCCAGTACTTC.

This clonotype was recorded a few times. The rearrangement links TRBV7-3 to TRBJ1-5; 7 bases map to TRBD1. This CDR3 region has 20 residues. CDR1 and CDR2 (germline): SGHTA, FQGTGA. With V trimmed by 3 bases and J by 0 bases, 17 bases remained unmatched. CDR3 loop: CASSFSPGTDYTGSNQPQHF. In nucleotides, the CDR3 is TGTGCCAGCAGCTTTTCACCCGGGACAGACTATACCGGTAGCAATCAGCCCCAGCATTTT.

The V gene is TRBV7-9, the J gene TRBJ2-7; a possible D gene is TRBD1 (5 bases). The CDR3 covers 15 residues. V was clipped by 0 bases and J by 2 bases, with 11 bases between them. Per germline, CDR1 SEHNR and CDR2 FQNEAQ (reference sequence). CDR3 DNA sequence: TGTGCCAGCAGCTTAGCCCAGGGTTTACCCTACGAGCAGTACTTC. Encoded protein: CASSLAQGLPYEQYF.